A single sample is the source of the 32 T cell receptor beta chains below, sequenced in a study of blood T cell repertoires in COVID-19. Clones were read by immunoSEQ multiplex PCR, and TCRdb kept only the in-frame ones, dropping some. Of about 330,000 clones detected, more than 75% appear once; the ten largest clones hold roughly 4%. The sample consisted of peripheral blood. All receptors derive from a woman aged 50 to 60 with active or convalescent COVID-19.

This sequence joins TRBV7-3 and TRBJ2-3; 7 nucleotides line up with TRBD1. Per the germline V gene, CDR1 is SGHTA and CDR2 is FQGTGA. Trimming at V came to 5 bases and at J to 0 bases, leaving 8 bases not matched to a gene. The CDR3 covers 16 residues. In nucleotides, the CDR3 is TGTGCCAGCAGCCCCGGGGACAGAATTAGCACAGATACGCAGTATTTT. Protein product: CASSPGDRISTDTQYF.

The V gene is TRBV6-2 or TRBV6-3, the J gene TRBJ2-5, with TRBD2 matching 8 bases. There are 16 residues in the CDR3. Germline values: CDR1 MNHEY, CDR2 SVGEGT. The J segment lost 5 bases and the V segment lost 5 bases, leaving 13 bases of the junction unmatched. CDR3: CASSPTRTSSGETQYF. In DNA, the CDR3 is TGTGCCAGCAGTCCGACCCGGACTAGCTCGGGCGAGACCCAGTACTTC.

The chain links TRBV6-5 to TRBJ2-3; TRBD1 aligns across 8 bases. CDR1 is MNHEY, CDR2 SVGAGI, per germline. V lost 11 bases, J lost 2 bases, and 9 bases stayed unmatched. The CDR3 contains 14 residues. As DNA, the CDR3 is TGTGCCTCAACGCGGGGACAGGACACAGATACGCAGTATTTT. Translation: CASTRGQDTDTQYF.

The gene calls are TRBV4-1 and TRBJ1-3, with 8 bases fitting TRBD1. The CDR3 is 15 amino acids. V was pared by 1 base and J by 2 bases, with 1 base of the junction left unmatched. CDR1 is MGHRA, CDR2 YSYEKL, per germline. For the CDR3, the DNA is TGCGCCAGCAGCCAAGTGACAGGGGCTGGAAACACCATATATTTT. Protein product: CASSQVTGAGNTIYF.

This chain uses TRBV25-1 with TRBJ2-5; 8 bases agree with TRBD2. This CDR3 comprises 17 residues. Germline CDR1 reads MGHDK; CDR2 reads SYGVNS. The V gene end was trimmed by 4 bases and the J gene end by 3 bases; junction bases not matched to a gene: 13. The CDR3 is CASSGPPWREAEETQYF. In nucleotides, the CDR3 is TGTGCCAGCAGTGGGCCGCCTTGGCGGGAGGCCGAAGAGACCCAGTACTTC. The complete variable domain, with remaining parts taken from reference TRBV25-1 and TRBJ2-5, reads EADIYQTPRYLVIGTGKKITLECSQTMGHDKMYWYQQDPGMELHLIHYSYGVNSTEKGDLSSESTVSRIRTEHFPLTLESARPSHTSQYLCASSGPPWREAEETQYFGPGTRLLVL.

This clone was found once. The rearrangement links TRBV19 to TRBJ1-1; D remains unclear. The CDR3 runs 13 residues. V lost 6 bases to trimming and J lost 1 base, with 9 bases between them. CDR1 and CDR2 (germline): LNHDA, SQIVND (reference sequence). The CDR3 region has the DNA TGTGCCAGTAGCTTCACAGAGAACACTGAAGCTTTCTTT. Its protein product is CASSFTENTEAFF.

V usage is TRBV18 and J usage is TRBJ2-1; 10 positions match TRBD2. Germline lookup yields CDR1 KGHSH and CDR2 LQKENI. V was pared by 3 bases and J by 4 bases, with 12 bases of the junction left unmatched. The CDR3 runs 18 residues. CDR3 nucleotides: TGTGCCAGCTCACCTTTCGTTTCTAGCGGGGGCAATTACAATGAGCAGTTCTTC. Protein sequence: CASSPFVSSGGNYNEQFF.

V and J are TRBV19 and TRBJ2-7; D call uncertain. The CDR3 covers 14 residues. V shed 0 bases and J shed 3 bases, with 9 bases lying between them. Germline CDR1 reads LNHDA; CDR2 reads SQIVND (reference sequence). In DNA, the CDR3 is TGTGCCAGTAGTATAGAGGGCAGCTTCTACGAGCAGTACTTC. The encoded protein is CASSIEGSFYEQYF.

With respect to this clone: One end of the junction fails to match germline, which may point to a read error. The chain employs TRBV30 and TRBJ2-5; 7 bases align to TRBD1. The CDR3 spans 16 residues. Germline V gene sequence: CDR1 GTSNPN, CDR2 SVGIG (reference sequence). The CDR3 sequence is CAWSSPSGTVSYILDF. In DNA, the CDR3 is TGTGCCTGGAGTTCCCCTTCCGGGACAGTGTCATATATTCTGGACTTC. The full variable domain, with the rest looked up from reference TRBV30 and TRBJ2-5, is SQTIHQWPATLVQPVGSPLSLECTVEGTSNPNLYWYRQAAGRGLQLLFYSVGIGQISSEVPQNLSASRPQDRQFILSSKKLLLSDSGFYLCAWSSPSGTVSYILDFGPGTRLLVL.

The J gene is TRBJ2-7, the V gene TRBV6-1, with 11 bases matching TRBD2. The V and J ends lost 4 bases and 0 bases, in that order; junction bases with no gene match: 11. Germline lookup yields CDR1 MNHNS and CDR2 SASEGT. This CDR3 has 18 amino acids. The CDR3 DNA is TGTGCCAGCAGTGTACTTTCTGGGGGACTAGCGGTCTCCTACGAGCAGTACTTC. It translates to CASSVLSGGLAVSYEQYF.

The rearrangement joins TRBV30 to TRBJ2-6; D is unresolved. The CDR3 extends over 14 amino acids. CDR1 and CDR2 (germline): GTSNPN, SVGIG (reference sequence). V lost 7 bases, J lost 0 bases, and 10 bases lay in between. The CDR3 DNA is TGTGCCTCGACTGGCCGCTCTGGGGCCAACGTCCTGACTTTC. Translation gives CASTGRSGANVLTF.

This chain connects TRBV7-9 to TRBJ1-1; TRBD1 aligns across 12 bases. CDR1 and CDR2 from the germline V gene are SEHNR and FQNEAQ (reference sequence). CDR3 length equals 15 residues. V lost 5 bases and J lost 6; bases outside the gene matches: 7. In nucleotides, the CDR3 is TGTGCCAGCAGCCCTCCCGGGACAGGGGGCTCTGAAGCTTTCTTT. Translated: CASSPPGTGGSEAFF.

This chain uses TRBV29-1 with TRBJ2-7; 8 bases line up with TRBD2. The CDR3 totals 14 residues. Germline V gene sequence: CDR1 SQVTM, CDR2 ANQGSEA. V was clipped by 7 bases and J by 2 bases; unmatched bases: 10. Here the CDR3 reads CSAETREAPYEQYF. CDR3 coding DNA: TGCAGCGCAGAGACGCGGGAGGCCCCCTACGAGCAGTACTTC.

This chain joins TRBV15 and TRBJ2-1; 7 bases align to TRBD2. Germline V gene lookup returns CDR1 LNHNV and CDR2 YYDKDF (reference sequence). V lost 4 bases and J lost 4; bases outside the gene matches: 10. The CDR3 is 16 residues long. The CDR3 is CATSTNRLAAYNEQFF. The CDR3 DNA is TGTGCCACCAGCACAAACAGACTAGCAGCATACAATGAGCAGTTCTTC.

This clone was observed once. This chain joins TRBV6-5 and TRBJ1-5, with 7 bases aligning to TRBD1. Trimming took 6 bases from V and 0 from J; bases not matched to a gene: 5. CDR3 length: 15 residues. The germline V gene has CDR1 MNHEY and CDR2 SVGAGI. This CDR3 reads CASRLGQVSNQPQHF. DNA for the CDR3: TGTGCCAGCAGGCTCGGACAGGTTAGCAATCAGCCCCAGCATTTT.

V gene TRBV3-1 (or the pseudogene TRBV3-2) combines with J gene TRBJ1-2, with unresolved D. CDR3 length: 13 amino acids. Per the germline V gene, CDR1 is LGHDT and CDR2 is YNNKEL (reference sequence). V was clipped by 4 bases and J by 8 bases, with 14 bases between them. In DNA form, the CDR3 reads TGTGCCAGCAGCCCGGGAGGTGGAGACGGCTACACCTTC. Translated: CASSPGGGDGYTF.

The chain combines TRBV3-1 (or the pseudogene TRBV3-2) with TRBJ1-3; perhaps TRBD1 as D (6 bases). Germline CDR1 is LGHDT and CDR2 is YNNKEL (reference sequence). CDR3 length: 15 residues. V lost 0 bases, J lost 4 bases, and 10 bases lay in between. Here the CDR3 DNA reads TGTGCCAGCAGCCAAGACGGGACACAAGGAAACACCATATATTTT. Its translation is CASSQDGTQGNTIYF.

V and J are TRBV6-6 and TRBJ1-4; D possibly corresponds to TRBD1 (5 bases). This CDR3 region has 16 residues. Germline CDR1 is MNHNY and CDR2 is SVGAGI (reference sequence). V lost 10 bases, J lost 0 bases, and 18 bases lay in between. CDR3 sequence: CATRDWGEATNEKLFF. The CDR3, as DNA: TGTGCCACCAGGGATTGGGGGGAGGCAACTAATGAAAAACTGTTTTTT.

The rearrangement links TRBV9 to TRBJ1-5; maybe TRBD1 (5 bases). The CDR3 consists of 16 residues. CDR1 and CDR2 from the germline V gene are SGDLS and YYNGEE. Trimming took 0 bases from V and 7 from J, leaving 17 bases between them. For the CDR3, the DNA is TGTGCCAGCAGCGTAGACCCCGACAGCTCCGGGCAGCCCCAGCATTTT. Residues: CASSVDPDSSGQPQHF. Variable domain in full (rest from reference TRBV9 and TRBJ1-5): DSGVTQTPKHLITATGQRVTLRCSPRSGDLSVYWYQQSLDQGLQFLIQYYNGEERAKGNILERFSAQQFPDLHSELNLSSLELGDSALYFCASSVDPDSSGQPQHFGDGTRLSIL.

The CDR3 sequence: CASSLRGTYEQYF. The CDR3 DNA is TGTGCCAGCAGTCTTAGGGGAACCTACGAGCAGTACTTC. The chain is built from TRBV28 and TRBJ2-7, with a tentative D call TRBD1 (5 bases). Trimming cost V 5 bases and J 2 bases, with 10 bases left between them. The CDR3 has 13 amino acids. Germline V CDR1 and CDR2: MDHEN, SYDVKM.

The DNA of the CDR3 is TGCGCCAGCAGCCAACAGGGGGGACCCTACGAGCAGTACTTC. Amino acid sequence: CASSQQGGPYEQYF. The chain couples TRBV4-3 to TRBJ2-7, with a tentative D call TRBD1 (7 bases). Germline V gene lookup returns CDR1 LGHNA and CDR2 YSLEER. V gave up 2 bases and J gave up 2 bases, with 10 bases separating them. There are 14 residues in the CDR3.

V usage is TRBV5-4 and J usage is TRBJ2-7; 13 positions match TRBD2. Trimming removed 4 bases from V and 5 bases from J; junction bases left unmatched: 9. Looked up from germline, CDR1 is SGHNT and CDR2 is YYREEE (reference sequence). This CDR3 comprises 16 residues. CDR3 region: CASSPAGTSGIHEQYF. CDR3 in DNA: TGTGCCAGCAGCCCGGCTGGGACTAGCGGGATCCACGAGCAGTACTTC.

The gene calls are TRBV6-5 and TRBJ2-7; 10 bases line up with TRBD1. The CDR3 length is 15 residues. V lost 4 bases, J lost 4 bases, and 7 bases stayed unmatched. Germline V lookup: CDR1 MNHEY, CDR2 SVGAGI. This CDR3 is CASSLGTGDRYEQYF. CDR3 DNA sequence: TGTGCCAGCAGTTTGGGGACAGGGGATCGGTACGAGCAGTACTTC.

The chain uses TRBV30 and TRBJ2-1; the match to TRBD1 covers 7 bases. Trimming cost V 0 bases and J 9 bases; bases outside gene matches: 11. The CDR3 is 15 amino acids. In germline, CDR1 is GTSNPN, CDR2 SVGIG (reference sequence). CDR3 DNA sequence: TGTGCCTGGAGTGTGTTAAGGGGGCGCAGGGGTGAGCAGTTCTTC. Translated: CAWSVLRGRRGEQFF.

The V call is TRBV9, the J call TRBJ2-4, with 8 positions matching TRBD1. The J segment lost 3 bases and the V segment lost 3 bases, leaving 8 bases of the junction unmatched. The germline V gene has CDR1 SGDLS and CDR2 YYNGEE. The CDR3 is 16 amino acids. The CDR3 DNA follows: TGTGCCAGCAGCGGACCCGGGACAGGTGTCAAAAACATTCAGTACTTC. Amino acids: CASSGPGTGVKNIQYF.

V usage is TRBV28 and J usage is TRBJ2-7; 10 bases are a match to TRBD2. Germline V gene data show CDR1 as MDHEN and CDR2 as SYDVKM. The CDR3 runs 13 residues. With V trimmed by 9 bases and J by 4 bases, 6 bases remained unmatched. This CDR3 is CASRAGGTYEQYF. The CDR3 bases are TGTGCCAGTAGAGCGGGAGGGACATACGAGCAGTACTTC.

The chain links TRBV29-1 to TRBJ1-2; no reliable D call. The CDR3 has 11 amino acids. Germline V gene data show CDR1 as SQVTM and CDR2 as ANQGSEA. Trimming cost V 4 bases and J 9 bases, with 12 bases left between them. The CDR3 nucleotides are TGCAGCGTTGTAGCCAAATCCCGCTACACCTTC. It encodes CSVVAKSRYTF.

The chain has TRBV18 and TRBJ1-4; 8 nucleotides match TRBD1. CDR1 is KGHSH and CDR2 is LQKENI in the germline V gene. The CDR3 covers 17 residues. After removal of 6 bases from V and 5 bases from J, the junction contained 14 bases not matched to a gene. The CDR3 DNA reads as TGTGCCAGCTCGCAATTGGCCTCAGGGGGCCCCAATGAAAAACTGTTTTTT. Residues: CASSQLASGGPNEKLFF.

This clone has a single count. The CDR3 loop is CASSYGASQGGTQYF. The CDR3 nucleotides read TGTGCCAGCAGTTACGGGGCTAGCCAAGGGGGTACGCAGTATTTT. The chain uses TRBV6-2 or TRBV6-3 and TRBJ2-3; a possible D gene is TRBD1 (6 bases). The CDR3 sequence is 15 residues long. Germline loops: CDR1 MNHEY, CDR2 SVGEGT. V shed 2 bases and J shed 8 bases, with 17 bases lying between them.

This clone was counted once. The chain employs TRBV15 and TRBJ2-5, with 7 bases identical to TRBD2. CDR1 is LNHNV and CDR2 is YYDKDF in the germline V gene (reference sequence). CDR3 length: 12 residues. Germline trimming cut 8 bases from V and 5 bases from J; bases unmatched to any gene: 5. In DNA, the CDR3 is TGTGCCACCGGGGGGGTCCGGGAGACCCAGTACTTC. Encoded protein: CATGGVRETQYF.

This chain uses TRBV6-5 with TRBJ1-3; D not certain. Trimming left V 2 bases short and J 3 bases short, with 8 bases between. Germline values: CDR1 MNHEY, CDR2 SVGAGI. CDR3 length: 14 amino acids. As DNA, the CDR3 is TGTGCCAGCAGTTACGAGGAGTATGGAAACACCATATATTTT. This codes for CASSYEEYGNTIYF.

The V gene is TRBV2, the J gene TRBJ2-3, with D hard to call. V was trimmed by 1 base and J by 8 bases, leaving 7 bases between them. In germline, CDR1 is SNHLY, CDR2 FYNNEI. This CDR3 region has 12 residues. In nucleotides, the CDR3 is TGTGCCAGCAGTGAAGGGAGAGGTACGCAGTATTTT. Its protein is CASSEGRGTQYF.